This T cell receptor (beta chain) was profiled in a study of blood T cell repertoires in COVID-19. Across the study: Whether acute or convalescent, the COVID-19 samples came from the United States, Italy and Spain. The cDNA or gDNA used as material had been derived from T cells, B-cell-depleted T cells, or PBMCs.

The germline gives CDR1 LNHDA, CDR2 SQIVND (reference sequence). Trimming removed 7 bases from V and 4 bases from J, with 11 bases in between. CDR3 length: 13 residues. In the original analysis: Counts of nucleated cells, estimated from reference gene primer amplification, were obtained. The table came from immunoSEQ multiplex PCR; TCRdb's copy has only in-frame clones and leaves some out. That table supplies the V and J calls and clone size; D and trimming were determined from the DNA. The data hold about 34,000 clones, with about nine tenths observed a single time. V gene TRBV19 combines with J gene TRBJ1-5; no definite D call. This TCR was sampled from a man older than 75 with acute or convalescent COVID-19. Sequencing used peripheral blood. Here the CDR3 DNA reads TGTGCCAGTAATACAGCAAATAATCAGCCCCAGCATTTT. As protein: CASNTANNQPQHF.